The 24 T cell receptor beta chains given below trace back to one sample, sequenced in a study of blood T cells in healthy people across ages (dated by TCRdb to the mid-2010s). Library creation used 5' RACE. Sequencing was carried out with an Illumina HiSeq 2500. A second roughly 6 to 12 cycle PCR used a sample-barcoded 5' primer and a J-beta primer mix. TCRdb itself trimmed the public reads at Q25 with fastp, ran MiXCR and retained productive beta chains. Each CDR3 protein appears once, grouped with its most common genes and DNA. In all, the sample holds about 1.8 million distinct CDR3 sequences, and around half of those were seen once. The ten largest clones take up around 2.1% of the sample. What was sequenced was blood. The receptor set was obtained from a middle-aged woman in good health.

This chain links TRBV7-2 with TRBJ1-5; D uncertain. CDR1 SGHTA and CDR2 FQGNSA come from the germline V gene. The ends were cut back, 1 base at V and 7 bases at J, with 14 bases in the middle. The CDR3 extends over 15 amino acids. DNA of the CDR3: TGTGCCAGCAGCTTAGAGGGAGGGTTACTCCAGCCCCAGCATTTT. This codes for CASSLEGGLLQPQHF.

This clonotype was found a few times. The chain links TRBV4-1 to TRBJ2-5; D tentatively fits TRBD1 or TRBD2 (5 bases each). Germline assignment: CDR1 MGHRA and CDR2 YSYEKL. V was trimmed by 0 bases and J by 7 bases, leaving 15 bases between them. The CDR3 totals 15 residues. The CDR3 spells CASSQDIPGQGTQYF. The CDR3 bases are TGCGCCAGCAGCCAAGATATTCCGGGGCAGGGGACCCAGTACTTC.

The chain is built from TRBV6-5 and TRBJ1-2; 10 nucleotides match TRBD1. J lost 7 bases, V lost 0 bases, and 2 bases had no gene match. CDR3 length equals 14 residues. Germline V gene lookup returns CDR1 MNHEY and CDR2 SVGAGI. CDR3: CASSYSTGGFGYTF. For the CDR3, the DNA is TGTGCCAGCAGTTACTCGACAGGGGGCTTTGGCTACACCTTC.

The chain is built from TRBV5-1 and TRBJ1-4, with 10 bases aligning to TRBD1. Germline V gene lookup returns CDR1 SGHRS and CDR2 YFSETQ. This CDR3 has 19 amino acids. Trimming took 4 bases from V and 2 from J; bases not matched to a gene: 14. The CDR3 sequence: CASSPTTGGLWGTNEKLFF. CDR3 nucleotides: TGCGCCAGCAGCCCCACGACAGGGGGCTTATGGGGCACTAATGAAAAACTGTTTTTT.

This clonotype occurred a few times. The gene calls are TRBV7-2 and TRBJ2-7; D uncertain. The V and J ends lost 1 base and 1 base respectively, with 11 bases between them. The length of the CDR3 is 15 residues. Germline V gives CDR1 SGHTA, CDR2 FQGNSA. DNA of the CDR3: TGTGCCAGCAGCTTAGTACGGGTGTCTTCCTACGAGCAGTACTTC. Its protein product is CASSLVRVSSYEQYF.

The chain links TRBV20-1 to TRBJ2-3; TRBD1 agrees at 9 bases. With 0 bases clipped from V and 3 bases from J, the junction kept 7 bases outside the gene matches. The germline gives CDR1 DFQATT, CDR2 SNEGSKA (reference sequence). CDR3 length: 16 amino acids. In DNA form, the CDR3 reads TGCAGTGCTAGAGACCCCAAGACAGGGGGGACAGATACGCAGTATTTT. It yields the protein CSARDPKTGGTDTQYF.

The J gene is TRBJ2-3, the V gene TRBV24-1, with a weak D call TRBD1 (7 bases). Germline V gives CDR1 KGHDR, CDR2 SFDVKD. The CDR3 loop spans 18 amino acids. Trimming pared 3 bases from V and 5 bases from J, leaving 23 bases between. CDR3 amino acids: CATSDHRGTAGVRDTQYF. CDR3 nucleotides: TGTGCCACCAGTGATCACCGCGGGACAGCCGGGGTGAGAGATACGCAGTATTTT.

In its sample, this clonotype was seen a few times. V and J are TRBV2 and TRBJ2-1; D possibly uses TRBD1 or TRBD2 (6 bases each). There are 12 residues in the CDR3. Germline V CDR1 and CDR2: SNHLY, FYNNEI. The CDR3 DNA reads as TGTGCAACAGCAAGGGGGGTAGGTGAGCAGTTCTTC. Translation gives CATARGVGEQFF.

The DNA of the CDR3 is TGTGCCAGCTCACCCGGGGGGTTCTCCTACGAGCAGTACTTC. Translation: CASSPGGFSYEQYF. V usage is TRBV18 and J usage is TRBJ2-7; the match to TRBD2 covers 7 bases. CDR3 size: 14 residues. V was clipped by 3 bases and J by 0 bases; unmatched bases: 2. Per the germline V gene, CDR1 is KGHSH and CDR2 is LQKENI.

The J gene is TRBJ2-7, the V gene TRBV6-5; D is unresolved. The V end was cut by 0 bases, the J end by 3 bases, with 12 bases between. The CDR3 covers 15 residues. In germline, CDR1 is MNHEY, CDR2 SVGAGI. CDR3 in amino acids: CASSYSKDLHYEQYF. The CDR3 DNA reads TGTGCCAGCAGTTACTCGAAGGACCTTCACTACGAGCAGTACTTC.

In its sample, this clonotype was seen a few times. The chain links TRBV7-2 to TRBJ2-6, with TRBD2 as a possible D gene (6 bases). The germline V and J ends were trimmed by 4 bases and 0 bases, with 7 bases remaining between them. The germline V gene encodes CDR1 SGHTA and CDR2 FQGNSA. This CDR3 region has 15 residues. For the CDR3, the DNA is TGTGCCAGCAGCTGGAGGGGCTCTGGGGCCAACGTCCTGACTTTC. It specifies CASSWRGSGANVLTF. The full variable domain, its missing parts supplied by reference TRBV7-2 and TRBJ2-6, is GAGVSQSPSNKVTEKGKDVELRCDPISGHTALYWYRQSLGQGLEFLIYFQGNSAPDKSGLPSDRFSAERTGGSVSTLTIQRTQQEDSAVYLCASSWRGSGANVLTFGAGSRLTVL.

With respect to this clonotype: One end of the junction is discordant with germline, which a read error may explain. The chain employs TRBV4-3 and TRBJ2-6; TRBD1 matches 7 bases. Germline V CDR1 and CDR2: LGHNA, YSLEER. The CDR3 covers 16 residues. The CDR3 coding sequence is TGCGCCTGCAGCCTAGAAACAGGGGCCGGGGCCAACGTCCTGACTTTC. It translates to CACSLETGAGANVLTF.

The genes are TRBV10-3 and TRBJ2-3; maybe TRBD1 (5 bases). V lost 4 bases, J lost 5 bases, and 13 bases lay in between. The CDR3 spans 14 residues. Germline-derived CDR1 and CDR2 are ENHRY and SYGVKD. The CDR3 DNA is TGTGCCATCAGTGCGGGCAGGGTCCAAGATACGCAGTATTTT. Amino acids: CAISAGRVQDTQYF.

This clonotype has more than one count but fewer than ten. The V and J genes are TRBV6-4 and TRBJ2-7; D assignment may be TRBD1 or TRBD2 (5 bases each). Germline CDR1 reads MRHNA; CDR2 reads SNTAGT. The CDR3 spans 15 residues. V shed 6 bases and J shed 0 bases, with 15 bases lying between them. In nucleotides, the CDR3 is TGTGCCAGCAGGCCCACGGGGCCTTCCTCCTACGAGCAGTACTTC. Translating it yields CASRPTGPSSYEQYF.

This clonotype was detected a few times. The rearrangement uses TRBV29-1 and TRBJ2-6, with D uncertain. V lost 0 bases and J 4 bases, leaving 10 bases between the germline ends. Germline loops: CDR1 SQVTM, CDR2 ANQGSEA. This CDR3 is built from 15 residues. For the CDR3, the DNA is TGCAGCGTTGAAGACCTACCTGGGGGGGCCAACGTCCTGACTTTC. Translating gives CSVEDLPGGANVLTF. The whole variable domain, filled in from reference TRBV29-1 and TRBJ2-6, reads SAVISQKPSRDICQRGTSLTIQCQVDSQVTMMFWYRQQPGQSLTLIATANQGSEATYESGFVIDKFPISRPNLTFSTLTVSNMSPEDSSIYLCSVEDLPGGANVLTFGAGSRLTVL.

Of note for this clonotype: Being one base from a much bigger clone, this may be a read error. The CDR3 here is CASSEGTGTQETQFF. DNA for the CDR3: TGTGCCAGCAGTGAAGGAACAGGGACTCAAGAGACCCAGTTCTTC. The genes are TRBV2 and TRBJ2-5; D tentatively reads TRBD1 or TRBD2 (6 bases each). The J call is uncertain, as TRBJ2-1 better fits the DNA end. The CDR3 has 15 amino acids. The V gene's germline CDR1 is SNHLY and CDR2 FYNNEI.

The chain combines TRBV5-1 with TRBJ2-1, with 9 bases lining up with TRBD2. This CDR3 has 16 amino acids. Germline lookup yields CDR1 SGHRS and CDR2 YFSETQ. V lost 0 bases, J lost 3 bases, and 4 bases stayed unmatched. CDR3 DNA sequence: TGCGCCAGCAGCTTGGCTAGCGGGGCAGGCTACAATGAGCAGTTCTTC. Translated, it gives CASSLASGAGYNEQFF.

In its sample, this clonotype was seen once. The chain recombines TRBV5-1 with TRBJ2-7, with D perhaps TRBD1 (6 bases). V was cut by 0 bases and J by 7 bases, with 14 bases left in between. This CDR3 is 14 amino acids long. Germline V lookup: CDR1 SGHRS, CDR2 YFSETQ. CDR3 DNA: TGCGCCAGCAGCTTGGTTACAGGGAACAATGAGCAGTACTTC. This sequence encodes CASSLVTGNNEQYF.

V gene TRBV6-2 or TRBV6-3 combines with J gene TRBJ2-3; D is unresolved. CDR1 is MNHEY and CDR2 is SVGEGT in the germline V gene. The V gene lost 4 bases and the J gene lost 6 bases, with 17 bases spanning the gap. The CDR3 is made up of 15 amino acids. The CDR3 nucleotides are TGTGCCAGCAGTTGGACCCTCTCGGATTTTGATACGCAGTATTTT. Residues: CASSWTLSDFDTQYF.

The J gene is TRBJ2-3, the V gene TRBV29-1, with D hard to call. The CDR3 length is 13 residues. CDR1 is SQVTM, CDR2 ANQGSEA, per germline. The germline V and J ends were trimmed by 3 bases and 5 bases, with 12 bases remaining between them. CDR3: CSVDFTVEDTQYF. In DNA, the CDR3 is TGCAGCGTTGATTTTACGGTGGAAGATACGCAGTATTTT.

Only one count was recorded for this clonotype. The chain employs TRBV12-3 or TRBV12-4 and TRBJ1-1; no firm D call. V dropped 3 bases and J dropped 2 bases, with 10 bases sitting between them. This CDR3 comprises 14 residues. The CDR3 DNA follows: TGTGCCAGCAGTTTGGAGCGGACCAACACTGAAGCTTTCTTT. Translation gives CASSLERTNTEAFF.

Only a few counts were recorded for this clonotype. CDR3 coding DNA: TGCGCCAGCAGCTTGCAGCGGGGGCGAAATGAGCAGTTCTTC. It encodes CASSLQRGRNEQFF. The chain couples TRBV5-1 to TRBJ2-1, with 8 nucleotides matching TRBD2. The germline CDR1 and CDR2 sequences are SGHRS and YFSETQ. The CDR3 consists of 14 residues. The V and J ends lost 1 base and 7 bases, in that order; junction bases with no gene match: 4.

This CDR3 is CASSLGLAGTLEYF. The CDR3 DNA follows: TGCGCCAGCAGCTTGGGACTAGCGGGGACACTGGAGTACTTC. J is TRBJ2-7 and V is TRBV5-1, with 11 bases that match TRBD2. V was clipped by 0 bases and J by 11 bases; unmatched bases: 7. The germline gives CDR1 SGHRS, CDR2 YFSETQ. The CDR3 is made up of 14 amino acids.

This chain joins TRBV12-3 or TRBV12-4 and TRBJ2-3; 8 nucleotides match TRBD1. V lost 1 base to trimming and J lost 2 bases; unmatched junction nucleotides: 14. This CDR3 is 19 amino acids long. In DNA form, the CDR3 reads TGTGCCAGCAGTTTAGGGGGACAGGTATCAGGACTCAACACAGATACGCAGTATTTT. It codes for CASSLGGQVSGLNTDTQYF.